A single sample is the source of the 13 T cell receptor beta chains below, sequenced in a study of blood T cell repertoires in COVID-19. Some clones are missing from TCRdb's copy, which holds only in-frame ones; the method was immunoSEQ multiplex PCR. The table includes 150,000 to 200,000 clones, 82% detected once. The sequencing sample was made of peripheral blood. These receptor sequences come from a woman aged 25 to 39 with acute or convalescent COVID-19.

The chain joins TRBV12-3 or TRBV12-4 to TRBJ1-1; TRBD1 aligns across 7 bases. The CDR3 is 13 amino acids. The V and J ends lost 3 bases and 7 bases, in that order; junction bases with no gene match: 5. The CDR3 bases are TGTGCCAGCAGTTTCGTAGGGGGCGGTGAAGCTTTCTTT. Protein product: CASSFVGGGEAFF.

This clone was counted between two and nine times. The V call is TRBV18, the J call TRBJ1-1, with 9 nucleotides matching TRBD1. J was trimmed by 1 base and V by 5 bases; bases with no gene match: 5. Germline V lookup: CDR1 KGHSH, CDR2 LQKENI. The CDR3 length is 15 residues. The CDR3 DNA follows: TGTGCCAGCTCATCAGAGACAGGGGGGAACACTGAAGCTTTCTTT. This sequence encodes CASSSETGGNTEAFF. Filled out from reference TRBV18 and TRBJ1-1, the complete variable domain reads NAGVMQNPRHLVRRRGQEARLRCSPMKGHSHVYWYRQLPEEGLKFMVYLQKENIIDESGMPKERFSAEFPKEGPSILRIQQVVRGDSAAYFCASSSETGGNTEAFFGQGTRLTVV.

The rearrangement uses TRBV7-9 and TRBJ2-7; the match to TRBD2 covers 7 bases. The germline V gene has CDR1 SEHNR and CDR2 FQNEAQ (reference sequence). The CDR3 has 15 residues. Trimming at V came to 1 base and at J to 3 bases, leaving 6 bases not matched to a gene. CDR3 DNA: TGTGCCAGCAGCTTAGGGGCCGGGACTAACTACGAGCAGTACTTC. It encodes CASSLGAGTNYEQYF.

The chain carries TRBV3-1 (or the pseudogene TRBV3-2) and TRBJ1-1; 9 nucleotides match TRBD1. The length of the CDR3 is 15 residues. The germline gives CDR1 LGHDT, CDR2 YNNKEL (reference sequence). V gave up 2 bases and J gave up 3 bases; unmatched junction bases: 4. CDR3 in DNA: TGTGCCAGCAGCCAACCGGGACAGGGATACACTGAAGCTTTCTTT. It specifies CASSQPGQGYTEAFF.

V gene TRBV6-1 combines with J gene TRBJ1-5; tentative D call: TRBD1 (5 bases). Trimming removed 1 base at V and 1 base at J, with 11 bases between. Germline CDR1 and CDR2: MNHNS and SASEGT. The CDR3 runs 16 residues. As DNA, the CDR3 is TGTGCCAGCAGTGAAGTTCTGGCAGGGAGCAATCAGCCCCAGCATTTT. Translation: CASSEVLAGSNQPQHF.

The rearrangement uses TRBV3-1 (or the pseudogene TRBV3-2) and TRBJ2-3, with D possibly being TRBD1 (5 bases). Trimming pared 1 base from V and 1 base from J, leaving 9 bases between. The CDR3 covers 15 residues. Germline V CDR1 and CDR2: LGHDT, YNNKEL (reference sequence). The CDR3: CASSQGGRGTDTQYF. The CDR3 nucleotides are TGTGCCAGCAGCCAAGGGGGCCGCGGCACAGATACGCAGTATTTT.

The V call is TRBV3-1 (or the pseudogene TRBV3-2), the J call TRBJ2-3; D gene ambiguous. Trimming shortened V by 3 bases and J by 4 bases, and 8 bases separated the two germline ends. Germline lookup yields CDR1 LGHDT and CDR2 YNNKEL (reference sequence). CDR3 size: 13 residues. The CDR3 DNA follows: TGTGCCAGCAGCCATAGTCTGGCAGATACGCAGTATTTT. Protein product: CASSHSLADTQYF.

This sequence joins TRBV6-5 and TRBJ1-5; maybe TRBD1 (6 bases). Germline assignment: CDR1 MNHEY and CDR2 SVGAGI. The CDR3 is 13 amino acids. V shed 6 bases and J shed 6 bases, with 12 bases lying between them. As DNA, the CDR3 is TGTGCCAGCAGGGACAGTTCGTCTCAGCCCCAGCATTTT. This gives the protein CASRDSSSQPQHF.

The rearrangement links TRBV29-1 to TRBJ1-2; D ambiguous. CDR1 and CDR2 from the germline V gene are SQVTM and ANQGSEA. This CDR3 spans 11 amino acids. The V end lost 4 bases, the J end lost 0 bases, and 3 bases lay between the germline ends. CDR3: CSVVSNYGYTF. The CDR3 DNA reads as TGCAGCGTTGTCTCTAACTATGGCTACACCTTC.

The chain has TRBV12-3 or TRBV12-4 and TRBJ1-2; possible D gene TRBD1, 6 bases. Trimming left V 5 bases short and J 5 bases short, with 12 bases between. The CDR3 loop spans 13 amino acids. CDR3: CASSPVGAYGYTF. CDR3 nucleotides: TGTGCCAGCAGTCCCGTGGGGGCATATGGCTACACCTTC.

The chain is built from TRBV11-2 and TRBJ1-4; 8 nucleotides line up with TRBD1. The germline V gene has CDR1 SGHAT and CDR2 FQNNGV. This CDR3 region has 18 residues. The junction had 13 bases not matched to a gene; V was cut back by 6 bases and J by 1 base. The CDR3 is CASSSRTGNYRTNEKLFF. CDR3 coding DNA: TGTGCCAGCAGTTCTAGGACAGGGAATTACAGAACTAATGAAAAACTGTTTTTT.

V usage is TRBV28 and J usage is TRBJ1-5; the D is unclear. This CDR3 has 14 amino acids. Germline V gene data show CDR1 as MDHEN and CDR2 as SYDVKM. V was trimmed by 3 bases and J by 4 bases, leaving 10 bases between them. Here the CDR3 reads CASSFSRGNQPQHF. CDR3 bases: TGTGCCAGCAGTTTTTCGCGAGGGAATCAGCCCCAGCATTTT.

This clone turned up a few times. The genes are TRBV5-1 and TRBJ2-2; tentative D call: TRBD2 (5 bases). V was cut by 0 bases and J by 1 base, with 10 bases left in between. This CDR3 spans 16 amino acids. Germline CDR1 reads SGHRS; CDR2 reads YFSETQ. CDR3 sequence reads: CASSLDSSLNTGELFF. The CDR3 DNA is TGCGCCAGCAGCTTGGATTCTAGCCTGAACACCGGGGAGCTGTTTTTT.